What follows are 21 T cell receptor beta chains derived from one specimen sequenced in a study of cytomegalovirus exposure and HLA in healthy donors. The PCR was carried out with 60 Vbeta primers and 13 Jbeta primers. The protocol was immunoSEQ multiplex PCR, while the TCRdb copy is restricted to in-frame clones and leaves out a portion. The sample contains roughly 200,000 clones, around 77% of which appear only once. The specimen sequenced was PBMCs. The receptors here all came from a woman aged 30 to 39 in good health and CMV-seronegative.

The J gene is TRBJ1-1, the V gene TRBV12-5; 7 nucleotides line up with TRBD1. The ends lost 1 base at V and 4 bases at J; junction bases unmatched: 0. This CDR3 is 13 amino acids long. Germline CDR1 reads LGHNT; CDR2 reads FRNRAP. CDR3 sequence (DNA): TGTGCTAGTGGTTTGGACAGGGGCACTGAAGCTTTCTTT. This encodes CASGLDRGTEAFF.

CDR3 sequence reads: CASSPYAATMTYEQYF. The DNA for the CDR3 is TGTGCCAGCAGCCCGTACGCGGCGACCATGACCTACGAGCAGTACTTC. This chain uses TRBV11-2 with TRBJ2-7; no reliable D call. Between the trimmed V and J ends, which lost 5 bases and 2 bases, there was a span of 19 bases. Per the germline V gene, CDR1 is SGHAT and CDR2 is FQNNGV. The CDR3 length is 16 residues.

V and J are TRBV6-5 and TRBJ1-3; no reliable D call. V lost 6 bases to trimming and J lost 6 bases, with 12 bases between them. CDR1 MNHEY and CDR2 SVGAGI come from the germline V gene. This CDR3 contains 13 residues. DNA of the CDR3: TGTGCCAGCAGAGAGGCAGCAGCAAACACCATATATTTT. Residues: CASREAAANTIYF.

The V call is TRBV5-1, the J call TRBJ2-1; 14 bases agree with TRBD2. V gave up 4 bases and J gave up 0 bases; unmatched junction bases: 6. The germline V gene encodes CDR1 SGHRS and CDR2 YFSETQ. CDR3 size: 18 residues. CDR3 residues: CASSAGTSGSSSYNEQFF. In DNA form, the CDR3 reads TGCGCCAGCAGCGCAGGGACTAGCGGGAGCAGCTCCTACAATGAGCAGTTCTTC. Based on the CDR3 plus reference TRBV5-1 and TRBJ2-1, the full variable domain is KAGVTQTPRYLIKTRGQQVTLSCSPISGHRSVSWYQQTPGQGLQFLFEYFSETQRNKGNFPGRFSGRQFSNSRSEMNVSTLELGDSALYLCASSAGTSGSSSYNEQFFGPGTRLTVL.

The J gene is TRBJ2-1, the V gene TRBV5-4, with 7 positions matching TRBD2. This CDR3 comprises 15 residues. J gave up 8 bases and V 1 base, and 9 bases lay outside the gene matches. CDR1 SGHNT and CDR2 YYREEE come from the germline V gene (reference sequence). The CDR3 protein is CASSLKRGVYDEQFF. The CDR3 nucleotides are TGTGCCAGCAGCTTGAAACGGGGGGTCTATGATGAGCAGTTCTTC.

This chain links TRBV27 with TRBJ2-2; the D gene is possibly TRBD2 (6 bases). Between the trimmed V and J ends, which lost 2 bases and 1 base, there was a span of 14 bases. This CDR3 is 17 amino acids long. CDR1 is MNHEY, CDR2 SMNVEV, per germline (reference sequence). DNA for the CDR3: TGTGCCAGCAGTTTAGTTCAGGCTAGCGTGAACACCGGGGAGCTGTTTTTT. Its protein is CASSLVQASVNTGELFF.

The chain recombines TRBV18 with TRBJ1-3; TRBD1 might be the D (5 bases). V shed 0 bases and J shed 2 bases, with 5 bases lying between them. CDR1 and CDR2 (germline): KGHSH, LQKENI. The CDR3 sequence is 14 residues long. DNA for the CDR3: TGTGCCAGCTCACCACCAGGGGCTGGAAACACCATATATTTT. It codes for CASSPPGAGNTIYF.

The V call is TRBV21-1, the J call TRBJ2-5; TRBD2 was called by the table and not checked on the DNA. TRBV21-1 is a pseudogene. The CDR3 is 16 amino acids. The CDR3 is CASSRREWGLAGGDYF. The CDR3 DNA is TGTGCCAGCAGCCGTCGGGAGTGGGGTCTAGCGGGAGGGGACTACTTC.

V usage is TRBV30 and J usage is TRBJ2-2, with D perhaps matching TRBD1 (6 bases). There are 14 residues in the CDR3. V lost 3 bases and J lost 0, with 8 bases in between. The V gene's germline CDR1 is GTSNPN and CDR2 SVGIG (reference sequence). CDR3 in DNA: TGTGCCTGGAGCACAGGGTCGAACACCGGGGAGCTGTTTTTT. Translation gives CAWSTGSNTGELFF.

The chain has TRBV5-1 and TRBJ2-3; 8 bases match TRBD2. This CDR3 has 14 amino acids. Germline V gives CDR1 SGHRS, CDR2 YFSETQ. V dropped 4 bases and J dropped 3; count of bases not matched to a gene: 4. CDR3 sequence (DNA): TGCGCCAGCAGCCCGGGACTAGAGACAGATACGCAGTATTTT. Residues: CASSPGLETDTQYF.

The chain carries TRBV2 and TRBJ1-1; D ambiguous. The CDR3 totals 15 residues. The V and J ends lost 7 bases and 2 bases respectively, with 17 bases between them. CDR1 is SNHLY, CDR2 FYNNEI, per germline. The CDR3 coding sequence is TGTGCCAGCACTCGCTCACGCGGTGAAAACACTGAAGCTTTCTTT. It is translated as CASTRSRGENTEAFF. Complete variable domain (other parts from reference TRBV2 and TRBJ1-1): EPEVTQTPSHQVTQMGQEVILRCVPISNHLYFYWYRQILGQKVEFLVSFYNNEISEKSEIFDDQFSVERPDGSNFTLKIRSTKLEDSAMYFCASTRSRGENTEAFFGQGTRLTVV.

This clone was recorded a few times. The rearrangement uses TRBV7-8 and TRBJ2-5, with 8 bases lining up with TRBD1. Per germline, CDR1 SGHVS and CDR2 FQNEAQ. V lost 5 bases to trimming and J lost 5 bases; unmatched junction nucleotides: 7. The CDR3 spans 14 residues. CDR3 in DNA: TGTGCCAGCAGCATAGGACAGGGCCCGGAGACCCAGTACTTC. It specifies CASSIGQGPETQYF.

The chain joins TRBV29-1 to TRBJ2-5; the D gene is possibly TRBD2 (6 bases). Germline CDR1 reads SQVTM; CDR2 reads ANQGSEA. The length of the CDR3 is 13 residues. Trimming stripped 4 bases from V and 5 bases from J, with 14 bases between. The CDR3: CSVGTTLGETQYF. The CDR3 coding sequence is TGCAGCGTTGGGACTACCTTGGGGGAGACCCAGTACTTC.

The V and J genes are TRBV29-1 and TRBJ2-1, with unresolved D. The germline V and J ends were trimmed by 5 bases and 0 bases, with 11 bases remaining between them. Germline CDR1 SQVTM, CDR2 ANQGSEA. The CDR3 consists of 14 residues. The CDR3 here is CSVFAPSSYNEQFF. The DNA for the CDR3 is TGCAGCGTTTTTGCCCCGAGCTCCTACAATGAGCAGTTCTTC.

The CDR3 protein is CASSWAGVAAGYTF. The DNA of the CDR3 is TGTGCCAGCAGCTGGGCGGGGGTAGCTGCAGGCTACACCTTC. J is TRBJ1-2 and V is TRBV7-9, with D possibly matching TRBD1 (5 bases). Per germline, CDR1 SEHNR and CDR2 FQNEAQ (reference sequence). The CDR3 covers 14 residues. Trimming stripped 4 bases from V and 8 bases from J, with 17 bases between.

This chain uses TRBV5-6 with TRBJ2-2, with 11 nucleotides matching TRBD1. The ends lost 3 bases at V and 5 bases at J; junction bases unmatched: 3. Germline lookup yields CDR1 SGHDT and CDR2 YYEEEE. There are 15 residues in the CDR3. The chain's CDR3 is CASSWDRGRTGELFF. Written as DNA, the CDR3 is TGTGCCAGCAGCTGGGACAGGGGGAGAACCGGGGAGCTGTTTTTT.

The V call is TRBV29-1, the J call TRBJ2-1, with 9 bases fitting TRBD2. The CDR3 consists of 15 residues. J lost 2 bases, V lost 2 bases, and 4 bases had no gene match. From germline, CDR1 is SQVTM and CDR2 ANQGSEA. Here the CDR3 DNA reads TGCAGCGTTGAAAGGCTAGCGGGACCCTACAATGAGCAGTTCTTC. Translated, it gives CSVERLAGPYNEQFF.

The chain recombines TRBV5-1 with TRBJ2-5; D remains unclear. Trimming cost V 0 bases and J 2 bases, with 8 bases left between them. This CDR3 has 14 amino acids. Germline V gives CDR1 SGHRS, CDR2 YFSETQ. The CDR3 loop reads CASSLDIPQETQYF. The DNA for the CDR3 is TGCGCCAGCAGCTTGGACATTCCTCAAGAGACCCAGTACTTC. The full variable domain, rest sourced from reference TRBV5-1 and TRBJ2-5, is KAGVTQTPRYLIKTRGQQVTLSCSPISGHRSVSWYQQTPGQGLQFLFEYFSETQRNKGNFPGRFSGRQFSNSRSEMNVSTLELGDSALYLCASSLDIPQETQYFGPGTRLLVL.

A few counts support this clone. This chain connects TRBV30 to TRBJ2-1; 8 bases line up with TRBD1. Germline lookup yields CDR1 GTSNPN and CDR2 SVGIG (reference sequence). The CDR3 sequence is 14 residues long. Germline trimming cut 2 bases from V and 6 bases from J; bases unmatched to any gene: 6. CDR3 sequence: CAWSLRDRRNEQFF. The CDR3 DNA sequence: TGTGCCTGGAGTTTGCGGGACAGGCGCAATGAGCAGTTCTTC.

V gene TRBV5-6 combines with J gene TRBJ2-5; D is ambiguous. The J call is uncertain, as TRBJ2-7 better fits the DNA end. This CDR3 region has 16 residues. The germline V gene has CDR1 SGHDT and CDR2 YYEEEE. The CDR3 nucleotides read TGTGCCAGCAGCTTTATCTCAATTGCGGATCCCTACGAGCAGTACTTC. It specifies CASSFISIADPYEQYF.

The chain carries TRBV30 and TRBJ1-1; 9 bases map to TRBD1. The ends lost 2 bases at V and 3 bases at J; junction bases unmatched: 1. The CDR3 runs to 13 residues. CDR1 GTSNPN and CDR2 SVGIG come from the germline V gene (reference sequence). The CDR3 loop is CAWSTGGYTEAFF. Here the CDR3 DNA reads TGTGCCTGGAGTACAGGGGGCTACACTGAAGCTTTCTTT.